A single sample is the source of the 15 T cell receptor beta chains below, sequenced in a study. TCRdb re-called the RT-PCR reads with MiXCR, one entry per CDR3 protein. The sample carries about 680,000 distinct CDR3 sequences, 14% recorded once. Sequencing used memory CD4+ T cells from blood. The receptors shown here come from a female donor in good health, serving as a healthy control.

This clonotype was seen ten or more times. J is TRBJ1-6 and V is TRBV6-5; D may be TRBD1 (5 bases). The CDR3 spans 16 residues. Germline loops: CDR1 MNHEY, CDR2 SVGAGI. V dropped 7 bases and J dropped 7 bases, with 20 bases sitting between them. Here the CDR3 reads CASTTTGTGPNSPLHF. CDR3 nucleotides: TGTGCCAGCACTACCACCGGGACCGGCCCAAATTCACCCCTCCACTTT.

The rearrangement links TRBV5-1 to TRBJ2-7; possibly TRBD1 for D (5 bases). CDR1 and CDR2 (germline): SGHRS, YFSETQ. The CDR3 covers 14 residues. V lost 3 bases and J 0 bases, leaving 10 bases between the germline ends. The CDR3 here is CASSSLTASYEQYF. DNA for the CDR3: TGCGCCAGCAGCTCTTTGACAGCCTCCTACGAGCAGTACTTC. The variable domain in full, completed from reference TRBV5-1 and TRBJ2-7, reads KAGVTQTPRYLIKTRGQQVTLSCSPISGHRSVSWYQQTPGQGLQFLFEYFSETQRNKGNFPGRFSGRQFSNSRSEMNVSTLELGDSALYLCASSSLTASYEQYFGPGTRLTVT.

The chain combines TRBV6-5 with TRBJ2-3; 8 nucleotides match TRBD2. V was clipped by 2 bases and J by 1 base; unmatched bases: 5. The CDR3 totals 16 residues. From germline, CDR1 is MNHEY and CDR2 SVGAGI. CDR3 sequence: CASSYRRGGGTDTQYF. The CDR3, as DNA: TGTGCCAGCAGTTACCGTCGGGGGGGGGGCACAGATACGCAGTATTTT.

In this sample, this clonotype turned up many times. The genes are TRBV20-1 and TRBJ2-7; 10 bases match TRBD1. The CDR3 is 13 amino acids. V lost 6 bases to trimming and J lost 4 bases; unmatched junction nucleotides: 6. Germline assignment: CDR1 DFQATT and CDR2 SNEGSKA (reference sequence). The CDR3 sequence: CSARQGAEYEQYF. The CDR3 DNA reads TGCAGTGCCCGACAGGGGGCAGAATACGAGCAGTACTTC.

The V gene is TRBV2, the J gene TRBJ2-1, with D possibly being TRBD2 (5 bases). Germline CDR1 SNHLY, CDR2 FYNNEI. The CDR3 runs 14 residues. Between the trimmed V and J ends, which lost 10 bases and 0 bases, there was a span of 13 bases. The CDR3 region has the DNA TGTGCCACCCGACTGGGGAGCTCCTACAATGAGCAGTTCTTC. It translates to CATRLGSSYNEQFF.

This clonotype was detected many times. V gene TRBV12-3 or TRBV12-4 combines with J gene TRBJ2-1; 8 nucleotides align to TRBD1. Trimming at V came to 6 bases and at J to 4 bases, leaving 8 bases not matched to a gene. The CDR3 length is 15 residues. The CDR3 DNA reads TGTGCCAGCAGCAGGACAGGGACGGGGTACAATGAGCAGTTCTTC. Its translation is CASSRTGTGYNEQFF.

This clonotype was observed many times. The chain has TRBV6-6 and TRBJ2-5; 8 bases map to TRBD2. Trimming took 4 bases from V and 5 from J; bases not matched to a gene: 6. The length of the CDR3 is 14 residues. CDR1 is MNHNY, CDR2 SVGAGI, per germline (reference sequence). This chain's CDR3 is CASSSGLGLETQYF. The CDR3 nucleotides read TGTGCCAGCAGTTCGGGACTAGGTCTGGAGACCCAGTACTTC.

The chain combines TRBV20-1 with TRBJ1-2; D remains ambiguous. The CDR3 has 11 residues. Per the germline V gene, CDR1 is DFQATT and CDR2 is SNEGSKA (reference sequence). Trimming removed 3 bases from V and 4 bases from J, with 6 bases in between. CDR3: CSASNGYGYTF. As DNA, the CDR3 is TGCAGTGCTAGTAACGGCTATGGCTACACCTTC.

In its sample, this clonotype was seen many times. V usage is TRBV4-2 and J usage is TRBJ2-7; the D gene is possibly TRBD2 (5 bases). The germline V and J ends were trimmed by 0 bases and 3 bases, with 12 bases remaining between them. The germline V gene encodes CDR1 LGHNA and CDR2 YNFKEQ. This CDR3 has 15 residues. The DNA of the CDR3 is TGTGCCAGCAGCCAAGATAGTGGACTGAACTACGAGCAGTACTTC. Protein: CASSQDSGLNYEQYF.

The V call is TRBV6-5, the J call TRBJ1-3; weak D call: TRBD1 (6 bases). V gave up 6 bases and J gave up 2 bases, with 14 bases separating them. The germline gives CDR1 MNHEY, CDR2 SVGAGI. This CDR3 spans 15 amino acids. For the CDR3, the DNA is TGTGCCAGCAGGCCCGGACAGCCAACTGGAAACACCATATATTTT. Its protein product is CASRPGQPTGNTIYF.

V gene TRBV20-1 combines with J gene TRBJ2-1, with 7 bases lining up with TRBD2. After removal of 6 bases from V and 15 bases from J, the junction contained 11 bases not matched to a gene. Germline CDR1 DFQATT, CDR2 SNEGSKA (reference sequence). This CDR3 has 11 amino acids. CDR3 sequence reads: CSARGDPGRFF. CDR3 coding DNA: TGCAGTGCCCGGGGGGACCCGGGGCGGTTCTTC.

This clonotype was counted a few times. V is TRBV12-3 or TRBV12-4 and J is TRBJ1-1; weak D call: TRBD1 (6 bases). This CDR3 contains 15 residues. Trimming shortened V by 3 bases and J by 5 bases, and 16 bases separated the two germline ends. The CDR3 sequence is CASSFSGRGGTEAFF. In DNA form, the CDR3 reads TGTGCCAGCAGTTTCTCCGGCAGGGGTGGGACTGAAGCTTTCTTT.

The chain employs TRBV27 and TRBJ2-5; D is possibly TRBD2 (6 bases). Germline-derived CDR1 and CDR2 are MNHEY and SMNVEV (reference sequence). V was pared by 6 bases and J by 2 bases, with 16 bases between. The CDR3 extends over 15 amino acids. Written as DNA, the CDR3 is TGTGCCAGCAGGCCAACCTTCGGGGGTCAAGAGACCCAGTACTTC. Translation: CASRPTFGGQETQYF.

This clonotype was recorded at least ten times. This rearrangement joins TRBV27 to TRBJ1-1, with 9 bases that match TRBD1. Germline CDR1 MNHEY, CDR2 SMNVEV (reference sequence). There are 16 residues in the CDR3. Unmatched junction bases numbered 10, after V lost 3 bases and J lost 5 bases. The CDR3 sequence: CASSFSRDRVWTEAFF. The DNA for the CDR3 is TGTGCCAGCAGTTTCAGCCGGGACAGGGTTTGGACTGAAGCTTTCTTT.

This clonotype came up many times. This chain uses TRBV6-2 or TRBV6-3 with TRBJ2-1, with D maybe TRBD1 (5 bases). Germline-derived CDR1 and CDR2 are MNHEY and SVGEGT. Trimming took 8 bases from V and 4 from J, leaving 12 bases between them. The CDR3 consists of 13 residues. The DNA for the CDR3 is TGTGCCAGCGGACAAGACTCTTACAATGAGCAGTTCTTC. It translates to CASGQDSYNEQFF.